This TCR beta chain was identified during a study of cytomegalovirus exposure and HLA in healthy donors. V lost 0 bases and J 8 bases, leaving 21 bases between the germline ends. Germline CDR1 is SGHRS and CDR2 is YFSETQ. The CDR3 is 17 residues long. PCR was performed using 60 Vbeta and 13 Jbeta primers. Libraries were prepared by immunoSEQ multiplex PCR; TCRdb keeps only in-frame clonotypes and omits some of them. The table records fewer than 200,000 clones, roughly 78% of them present only once. The sequence derives from a middle-aged man in good health and CMV-seropositive. The specimen sequenced was PBMCs. V is TRBV5-1 and J is TRBJ2-1, with a possible D match to TRBD1 (5 bases). The CDR3 coding sequence is TGCGCCAGCAGCTTGGCCGGGCAGGGCAGGGTTCAGGATGAGCAGTTCTTC. Amino acid sequence: CASSLAGQGRVQDEQFF.